The rows below give T cell receptor beta chains drawn from one sample of a study of OX40 agonist ivuxolimab in advanced cancers. Profiled with immunoSEQ multiplex PCR; TCRdb holds only in-frame clones, not every one. The sample holds around 77,000 clones, around nine tenths seen once. Sequencing used CD4+ or CD8+ T cells sorted from blood, obtained in a trial of the OX40 agonist ivuxolimab. Source of these receptors: an adult with an advanced solid tumor such as melanoma, head and neck, liver or kidney cancer. CDR3s include the opening cysteine and the closing phenylalanine or tryptophan. D genes are given only for firm matches. Rows may omit the clone size; those that give it use once, few, many or a size class.

>.|TRBV19|14|TRBJ1-1|.
TGTGCCAGTAGTATCTCCGGGTTAAACACTGAAGCTTTCTTT
CASSISGLNTEAFF
>.|TRBV4-3|16|TRBJ2-2|TRBD1
TGCGCCAGCAGCCAAGATTCCAGGGGGCCCACCGGGGAGCTGTTTTTT
CASSQDSRGPTGELFF
>.|TRBV19|15|TRBJ2-1|.
TGTGCCAGTAGTCCGCAAGGAACAGGCGGGGATGAGCAGTTCTTC
CASSPQGTGGDEQFF
>.|TRBV7-9|15|TRBJ2-2|.
TGTGCCAGCAGTTCATTACAGGGATACACCGGGGAGCTGTTTTTT
CASSSLQGYTGELFF
>.|TRBV7-9|17|TRBJ1-6|.
TGTGCCAGCAGCTTAGAAGCTCGAGGGCTTTTATACTCACCCCTCCACTTT
CASSLEARGLLYSPLHF
>.|TRBV4-1|15|TRBJ1-1|.
TGCGCCAGCAGTCCCTGGCCCACAGTGAACACTGAAGCTTTCTTT
CASSPWPTVNTEAFF
>.|TRBV27|18|TRBJ1-5|.
TGTGCCAGCAGTTTATCCGCCCCCCAGGGGTATAGCAATCAGCCCCAGCATTTT
CASSLSAPQGYSNQPQHF
>.|TRBV27|14|TRBJ2-5|.
TGTGCCAGCGGCTCCGTGGGGGAAACAGAGACCCAGTACTTC
CASGSVGETETQYF
>.|TRBV7-8|13|TRBJ2-5|.
TGTGCCAGCAGCTTAACGTTGGAGAAGACCCAGTACTTC
CASSLTLEKTQYF
>once|TRBV2|16|TRBJ2-1|TRBD1
TGTGCCAGCAGTGAAAGTGAGGACAGGACCTACAATGAGCAGTTCTTC
CASSESEDRTYNEQFF
>.|TRBV5-5|13|TRBJ2-4|.
TGTGCCAGCAGTCAACAGGGTAAAAACATTCAGTACTTC
CASSQQGKNIQYF
>once|TRBV30|13|TRBJ2-7|TRBD1
TGTGCCTGGAGTGTGGACAGGGACTACGAGCAGTACTTC
CAWSVDRDYEQYF
>.|TRBV19|13|TRBJ2-7|.
TGTGCCAGTAGTATAGTCCAGGGCTACGAGCAGTACTTC
CASSIVQGYEQYF
>.|TRBV11-2|18|TRBJ2-3|TRBD1
TGTGCCAGCAGCTTAGAACCCCCACGGACAGGGCACACAGATACGCAGTATTTT
CASSLEPPRTGHTDTQYF
>few|TRBV4-2|14|TRBJ1-2|.
TGTGCCAGCTGGGATTCCACAGGGACCTATGGCTACACCTTC
CASWDSTGTYGYTF
>.|TRBV11-2|14|TRBJ2-3|.
TGTGCCAGCACCCGGGGCGGTATCACAGATACGCAGTATTTT
CASTRGGITDTQYF
>.|TRBV6-5|13|TRBJ1-5|.
TGTGCCAGCAGAGGGGCAAGCAATCAGCCCCAGCATTTT
CASRGASNQPQHF
>once|TRBV4-1|13|TRBJ1-1|.
TGCGCCAGCAGCCAAGAAAGGAACACTGAAGCTTTCTTT
CASSQERNTEAFF
>.|TRBV6-1|16|TRBJ1-2|.
TGTGCCAGCAGTGAACCTCTCTCTACAGTCAACTATGGCTACACCTTC
CASSEPLSTVNYGYTF
>.|TRBV29-1|12|TRBJ2-3|.
TGCGGCGGATTGGGACTGCAGGATACGCAGTATTTT
CGGLGLQDTQYF
>.|TRBV2|13|TRBJ2-7|TRBD2
TGTGCCAGCATCTGGATAGCGGGGAGCGAGCAGTACTTC
CASIWIAGSEQYF
>.|TRBV7-9|16|TRBJ2-1|.
TGTGCCAGCAGCTCCCCGCCGGCCTCGGGGTACAATGAGCAGTTCTTC
CASSSPPASGYNEQFF
>.|TRBV12-5|15|TRBJ2-5|TRBD2
TGTGCTAGTGGTTTTCTAGCGGGGGGTGTGGAGACCCAGTACTTC
CASGFLAGGVETQYF
>.|TRBV5-4|14|TRBJ1-1|.
TGTGCCAGCAGCTTGGCGGTAGTAGACACTGAAGCTTTCTTT
CASSLAVVDTEAFF
>.|TRBV27|11|TRBJ2-1|.
TGTGCCAGCAGTTTGCGGAATGAGCAGTTCTTC
CASSLRNEQFF
>.|TRBV5-6|15|TRBJ1-2|.
TGTGCCAGCAGGCCGATCGCGGGAGGATTCTATGGCTACACCTTC
CASRPIAGGFYGYTF
>.|TRBV6-5|15|TRBJ1-5|TRBD1
TGTGCCAGCAGTTGGGGACAGGATAGCAATCAGCCCCAGCATTTT
CASSWGQDSNQPQHF
>.|TRBV7-3|13|TRBJ2-7|.
TGTGCCAGCAGCTTAACGGACAGTAACGAGCAGTACTTC
CASSLTDSNEQYF